This TCR beta chain was profiled in a study of shared clonotypes between healthy human individuals. Study-wide findings and caveats: Rarefaction showed sorted-subset sequencing was incomplete despite large depth. Clonotypes which were not shared had lower generation probabilities than clonotypes that all four donors shared.

In regard to this clone: What it binds is not known.

Terminally differentiated effector memory CD45RA+ cells were excluded by CCR7 positive selection of CD45RO-negative cells. Trimming removed 8 bases at V and 2 bases at J, with 10 bases between. CDR1 and CDR2 from the germline V gene are LNHNV and YYDKDF (reference sequence). The CDR3 totals 13 residues. Clones were sequenced by immunoSEQ multiplex PCR, and TCRdb holds only the in-frame ones, with some missing. Of millions of clones listed, roughly 91% are singletons. The material sequenced was naive CD8+ T cells from PBMCs. This clonotype originated in a man in his late teens or twenties in good health. Some clones in this sample may be carry-over from other donors' samples. V usage is TRBV15 and J usage is TRBJ2-1; D possibly uses TRBD1 or TRBD2 (5 bases each). The DNA for the CDR3 is TGTGCCACCGGTGGGACGGCCTACAATGAGCAGTTCTTC. This gives the protein CATGGTAYNEQFF.